This T cell receptor (beta chain) was captured by sequencing in a study of CD8 T cells in ankylosing spondylitis. TCRdb independently ran MiXCR on the 5' RACE reads; one entry per CDR3 protein. The data show about 360,000 distinct CDR3 sequences, about 14% seen once. The CDR3 consists of 13 residues. Germline loops: CDR1 SQVTM, CDR2 ANQGSEA. Deletions cut 4 bases from V and 3 bases from J, with 12 bases between. This clonotype was counted ten times or more. The antigen remains undetermined. General observations from the study: Blood from ankylosing spondylitis patients appeared to carry a characteristic roughly 8-variant TCR beta motif. Certain motif variants had earlier been reported in reactive arthritis synovial fluid and blood.

Sequencing was carried out using blood, either unsorted or a sorted T cell fraction (not recorded which). The TCR was taken from a male donor with ankylosing spondylitis or in good health (not recorded which). The chain links TRBV29-1 to TRBJ1-1, with D perhaps matching TRBD1 (5 bases). Here the CDR3 DNA reads TGCAGCGTTGCAGCAGGGTGGGACACTGAAGCTTTCTTT. Protein sequence: CSVAAGWDTEAFF.